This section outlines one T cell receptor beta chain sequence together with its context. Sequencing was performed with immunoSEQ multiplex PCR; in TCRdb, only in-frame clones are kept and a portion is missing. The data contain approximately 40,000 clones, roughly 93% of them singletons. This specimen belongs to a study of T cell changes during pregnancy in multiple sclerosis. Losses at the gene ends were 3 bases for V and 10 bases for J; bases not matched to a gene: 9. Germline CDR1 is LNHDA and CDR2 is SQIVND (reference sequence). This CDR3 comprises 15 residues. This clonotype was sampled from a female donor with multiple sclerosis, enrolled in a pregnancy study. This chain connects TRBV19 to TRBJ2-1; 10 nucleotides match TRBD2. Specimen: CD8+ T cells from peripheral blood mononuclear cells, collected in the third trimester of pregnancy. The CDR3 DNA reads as TGTGCCAGTAGTATTCTGTCTAGCGGGGGCCAGGAGCAGTTCTTC. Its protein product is CASSILSSGGQEQFF.